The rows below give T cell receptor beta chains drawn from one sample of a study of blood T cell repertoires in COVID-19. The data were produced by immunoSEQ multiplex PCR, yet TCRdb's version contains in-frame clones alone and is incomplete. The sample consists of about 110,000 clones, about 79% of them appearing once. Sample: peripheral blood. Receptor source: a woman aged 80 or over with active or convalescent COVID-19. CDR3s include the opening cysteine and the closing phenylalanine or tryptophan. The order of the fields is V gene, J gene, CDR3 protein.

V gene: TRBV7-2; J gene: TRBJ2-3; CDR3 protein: CASSSEGPGTQYF
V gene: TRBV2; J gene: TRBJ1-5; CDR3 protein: CASSEQGARNQPQHF
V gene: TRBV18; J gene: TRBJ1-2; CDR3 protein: CASSPTTGFYGYTF
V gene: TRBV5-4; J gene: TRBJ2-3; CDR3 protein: CASRVLSGEGDTQYF
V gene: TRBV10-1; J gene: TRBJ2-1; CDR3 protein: CASSASVRTDPRCNEQFF
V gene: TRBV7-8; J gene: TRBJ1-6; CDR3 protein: CASSPGQGAFSPLHF
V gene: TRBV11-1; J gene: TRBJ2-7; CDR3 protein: CASSSRTSGMREQYF
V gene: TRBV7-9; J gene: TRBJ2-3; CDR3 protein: CASRLSGSGEDTQYF
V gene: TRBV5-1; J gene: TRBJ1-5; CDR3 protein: CASSLDASAANQPQHF
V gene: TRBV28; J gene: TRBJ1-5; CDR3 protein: CASIPTPGSAYSNQPQHF
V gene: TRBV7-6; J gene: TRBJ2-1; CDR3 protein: CASSPVGTSGYNEQFF
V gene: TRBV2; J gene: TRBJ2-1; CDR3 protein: CASRARLAGEAYNEQFF
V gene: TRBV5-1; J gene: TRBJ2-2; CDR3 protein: CASSLAVGNTGELFF
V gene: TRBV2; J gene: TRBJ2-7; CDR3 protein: CASRKPGLAGEEQYF
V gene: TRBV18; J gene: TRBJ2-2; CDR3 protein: CASSPRQGGTGELFF
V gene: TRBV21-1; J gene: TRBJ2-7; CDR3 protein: CASSDGQGTFYEQYF
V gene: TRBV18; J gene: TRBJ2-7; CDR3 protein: CASSPAGNEQYF
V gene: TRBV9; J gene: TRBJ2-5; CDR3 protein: CASSVGGSVETQYF
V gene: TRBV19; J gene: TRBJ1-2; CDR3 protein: CASSKEGEGGYTF
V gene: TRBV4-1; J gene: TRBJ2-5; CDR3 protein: CASSQVGLAGGETQYF
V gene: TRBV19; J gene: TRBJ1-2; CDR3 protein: CASSQAQGNYGYTF
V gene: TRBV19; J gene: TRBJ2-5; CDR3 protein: CASSISGAETQYF
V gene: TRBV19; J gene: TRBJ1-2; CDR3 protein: CASSVTGGRYGYTF
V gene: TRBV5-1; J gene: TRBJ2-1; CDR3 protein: CASSLALGDTSSYNEQFF
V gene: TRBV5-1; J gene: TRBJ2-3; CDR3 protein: CASSVTSVTLDTQYF
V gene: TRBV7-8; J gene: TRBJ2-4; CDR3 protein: CASSNDNRGAKNIQYF
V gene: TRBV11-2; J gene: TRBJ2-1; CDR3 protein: CASSPKRVNYNEQFF
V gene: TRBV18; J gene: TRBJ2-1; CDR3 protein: CASSPVGPTGYNEQFF
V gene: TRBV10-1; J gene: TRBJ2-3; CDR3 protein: CASSDPGLAGTDTQYF
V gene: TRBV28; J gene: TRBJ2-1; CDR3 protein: CASIPQRLANNEQFF
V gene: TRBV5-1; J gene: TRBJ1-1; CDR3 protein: CASSLVPGKNTEAFF
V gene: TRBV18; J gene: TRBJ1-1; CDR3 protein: CATLGQRNTEAFF
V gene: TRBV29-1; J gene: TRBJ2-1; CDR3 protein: CSVVYVDRAIINEQFF
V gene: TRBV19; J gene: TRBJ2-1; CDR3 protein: CASSIGGRNNNEQFF
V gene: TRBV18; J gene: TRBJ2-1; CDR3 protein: CASSPTGFHEQFF
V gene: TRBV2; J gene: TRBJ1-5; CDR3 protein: CATAPGQGYQPQHF
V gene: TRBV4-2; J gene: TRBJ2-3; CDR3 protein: CASSQDRRGDTQYF
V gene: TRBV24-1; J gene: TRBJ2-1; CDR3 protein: CATSDDLPGLADNEQFF
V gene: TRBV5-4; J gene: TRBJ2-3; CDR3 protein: CASSLEVATDTQYF
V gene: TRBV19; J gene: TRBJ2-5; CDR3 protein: CASSIVRLGLVTQYF
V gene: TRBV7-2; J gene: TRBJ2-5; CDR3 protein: CASTTQAGGGETQYF
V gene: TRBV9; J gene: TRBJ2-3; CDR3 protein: CASSARPGSGGTDTQYF
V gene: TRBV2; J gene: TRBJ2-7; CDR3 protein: CASSPGTSGGPYEQYF
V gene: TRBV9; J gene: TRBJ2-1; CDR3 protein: CASSVSGSSYNEQFF
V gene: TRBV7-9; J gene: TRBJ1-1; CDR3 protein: CASSFRQGGNTEAFF
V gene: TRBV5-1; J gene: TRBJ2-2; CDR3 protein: CASSQTANTGELFF
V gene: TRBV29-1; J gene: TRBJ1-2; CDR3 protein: CSAAKETGSYGYTF
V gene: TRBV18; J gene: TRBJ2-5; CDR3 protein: CASSPGSGETQYF
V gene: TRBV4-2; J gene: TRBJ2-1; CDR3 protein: CASSHGLGDSYNEQFF
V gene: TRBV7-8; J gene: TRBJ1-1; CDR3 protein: CASSLDRGTEAFF